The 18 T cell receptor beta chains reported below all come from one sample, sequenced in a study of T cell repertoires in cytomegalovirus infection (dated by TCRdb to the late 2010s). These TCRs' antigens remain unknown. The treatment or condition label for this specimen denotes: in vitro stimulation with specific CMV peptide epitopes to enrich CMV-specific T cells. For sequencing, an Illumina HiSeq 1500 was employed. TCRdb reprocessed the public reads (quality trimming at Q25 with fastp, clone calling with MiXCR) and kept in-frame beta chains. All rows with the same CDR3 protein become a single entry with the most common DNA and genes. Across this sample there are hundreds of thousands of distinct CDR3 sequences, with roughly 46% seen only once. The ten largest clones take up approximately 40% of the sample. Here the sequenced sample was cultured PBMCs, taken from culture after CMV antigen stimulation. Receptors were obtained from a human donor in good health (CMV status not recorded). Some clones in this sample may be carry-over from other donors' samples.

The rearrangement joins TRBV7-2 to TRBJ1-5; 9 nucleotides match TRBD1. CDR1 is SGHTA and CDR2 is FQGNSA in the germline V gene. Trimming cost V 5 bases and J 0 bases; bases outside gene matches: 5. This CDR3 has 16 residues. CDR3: CASSPGTGYSNQPQHF. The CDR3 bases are TGTGCCAGCAGCCCCGGGACAGGGTATAGCAATCAGCCCCAGCATTTT.

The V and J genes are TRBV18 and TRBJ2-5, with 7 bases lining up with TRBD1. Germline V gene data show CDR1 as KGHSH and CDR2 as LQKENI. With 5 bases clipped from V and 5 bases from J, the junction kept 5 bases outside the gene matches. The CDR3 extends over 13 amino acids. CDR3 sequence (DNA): TGTGCCAGCTCAGCTGGACAGGAGGAGACCCAGTACTTC. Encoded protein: CASSAGQEETQYF. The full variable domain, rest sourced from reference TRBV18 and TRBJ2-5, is NAGVMQNPRHLVRRRGQEARLRCSPMKGHSHVYWYRQLPEEGLKFMVYLQKENIIDESGMPKERFSAEFPKEGPSILRIQQVVRGDSAAYFCASSAGQEETQYFGPGTRLLVL.

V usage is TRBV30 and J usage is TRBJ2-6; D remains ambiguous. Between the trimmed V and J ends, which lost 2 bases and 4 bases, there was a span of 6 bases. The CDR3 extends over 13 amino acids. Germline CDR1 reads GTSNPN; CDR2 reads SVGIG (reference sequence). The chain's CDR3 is CAWSLGGANVLTF. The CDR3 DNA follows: TGTGCCTGGAGTTTGGGGGGGGCCAACGTCCTGACTTTC.

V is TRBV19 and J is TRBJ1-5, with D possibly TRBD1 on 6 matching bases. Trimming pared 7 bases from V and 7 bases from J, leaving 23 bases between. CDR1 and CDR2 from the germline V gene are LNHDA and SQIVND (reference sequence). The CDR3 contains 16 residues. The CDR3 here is CASTPTGGRTGQPQHF. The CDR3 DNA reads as TGTGCCAGTACGCCCACCGGGGGGCGAACCGGACAGCCCCAGCATTTT.

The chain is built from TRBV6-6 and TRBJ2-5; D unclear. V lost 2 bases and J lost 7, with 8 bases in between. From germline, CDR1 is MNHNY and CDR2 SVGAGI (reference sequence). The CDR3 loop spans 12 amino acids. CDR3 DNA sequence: TGTGCCAGCAGTTACGCCCCCGGGACCCAGTACTTC. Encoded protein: CASSYAPGTQYF.

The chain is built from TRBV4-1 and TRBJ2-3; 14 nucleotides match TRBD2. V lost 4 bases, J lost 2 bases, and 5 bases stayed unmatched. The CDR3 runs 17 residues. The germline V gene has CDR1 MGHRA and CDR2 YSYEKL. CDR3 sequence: CASSRGTSGRYTDTQYF. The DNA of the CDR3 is TGCGCCAGCAGCCGAGGGACTAGCGGGAGATACACAGATACGCAGTATTTT.

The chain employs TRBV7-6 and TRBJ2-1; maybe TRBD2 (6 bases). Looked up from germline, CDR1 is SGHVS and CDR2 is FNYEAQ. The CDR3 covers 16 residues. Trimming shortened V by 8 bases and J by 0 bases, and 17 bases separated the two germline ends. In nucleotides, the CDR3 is TGTGCCAGCGCCGGGGTAGCGGCGAGCTCCTACAATGAGCAGTTCTTC. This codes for CASAGVAASSYNEQFF. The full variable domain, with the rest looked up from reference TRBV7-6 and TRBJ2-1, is GAGVSQSPRYKVTKRGQDVALRCDPISGHVSLYWYRQALGQGPEFLTYFNYEAQQDKSGLPNDRFSAERPEGSISTLTIQRTEQRDSAMYRCASAGVAASSYNEQFFGPGTRLTVL.

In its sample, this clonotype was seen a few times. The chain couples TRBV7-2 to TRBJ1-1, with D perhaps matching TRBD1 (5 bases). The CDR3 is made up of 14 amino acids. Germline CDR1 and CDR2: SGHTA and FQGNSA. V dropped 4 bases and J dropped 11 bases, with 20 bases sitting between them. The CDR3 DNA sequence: TGTGCCAGCAGCTCCGGTGTGTCAGGGTCCGGGGCTTTCTTT. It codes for CASSSGVSGSGAFF. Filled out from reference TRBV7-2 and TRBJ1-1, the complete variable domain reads GAGVSQSPSNKVTEKGKDVELRCDPISGHTALYWYRQSLGQGLEFLIYFQGNSAPDKSGLPSDRFSAERTGGSVSTLTIQRTQQEDSAVYLCASSSGVSGSGAFFGQGTRLTVV.

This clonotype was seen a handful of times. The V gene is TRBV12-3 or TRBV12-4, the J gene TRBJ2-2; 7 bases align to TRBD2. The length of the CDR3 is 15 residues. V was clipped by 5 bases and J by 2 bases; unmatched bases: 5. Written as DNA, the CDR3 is TGTGCCAGCAGTGAAGCGGGGAAAAACACCGGGGAGCTGTTTTTT. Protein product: CASSEAGKNTGELFF.

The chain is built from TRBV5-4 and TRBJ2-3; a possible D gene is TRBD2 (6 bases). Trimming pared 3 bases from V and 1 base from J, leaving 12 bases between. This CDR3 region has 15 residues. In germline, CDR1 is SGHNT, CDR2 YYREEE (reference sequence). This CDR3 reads CASSSGTPGTDTQYF. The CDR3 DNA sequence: TGTGCCAGCAGCTCCGGGACTCCGGGCACAGATACGCAGTATTTT.

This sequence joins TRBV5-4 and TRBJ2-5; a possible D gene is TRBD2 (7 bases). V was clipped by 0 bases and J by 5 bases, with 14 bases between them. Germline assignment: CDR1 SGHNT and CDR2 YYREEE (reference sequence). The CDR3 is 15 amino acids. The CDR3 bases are TGTGCCAGCAGCTTGGAGGCGGGGGCTGTGGAGACCCAGTACTTC. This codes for CASSLEAGAVETQYF.

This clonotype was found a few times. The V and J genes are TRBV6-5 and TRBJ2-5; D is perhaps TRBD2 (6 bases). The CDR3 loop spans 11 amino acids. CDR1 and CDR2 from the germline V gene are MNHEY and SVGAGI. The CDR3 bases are TGTGGGGTAGGGAGGCAAGAGACCCAGTACTTC. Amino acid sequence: CGVGRQETQYF.

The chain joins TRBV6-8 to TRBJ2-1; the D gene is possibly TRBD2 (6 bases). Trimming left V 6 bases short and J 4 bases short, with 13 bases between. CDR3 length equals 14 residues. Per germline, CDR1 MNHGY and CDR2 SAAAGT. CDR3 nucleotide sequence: TGTGCCAGCAGGGAGCGGGTCAGGTACAATGAGCAGTTCTTC. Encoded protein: CASRERVRYNEQFF.

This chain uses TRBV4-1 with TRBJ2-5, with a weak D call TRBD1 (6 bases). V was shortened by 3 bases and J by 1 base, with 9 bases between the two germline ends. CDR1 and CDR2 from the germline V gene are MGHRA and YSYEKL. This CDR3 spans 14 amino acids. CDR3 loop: CASSQQGIQETQYF. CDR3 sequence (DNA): TGCGCCAGCAGCCAGCAGGGGATCCAAGAGACCCAGTACTTC.

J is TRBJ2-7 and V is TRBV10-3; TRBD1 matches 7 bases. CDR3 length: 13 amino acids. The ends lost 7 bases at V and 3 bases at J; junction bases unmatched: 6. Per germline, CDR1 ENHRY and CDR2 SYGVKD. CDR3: CAIKDRDIYEQYF. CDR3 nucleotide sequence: TGTGCCATCAAAGACAGGGATATCTACGAGCAGTACTTC.

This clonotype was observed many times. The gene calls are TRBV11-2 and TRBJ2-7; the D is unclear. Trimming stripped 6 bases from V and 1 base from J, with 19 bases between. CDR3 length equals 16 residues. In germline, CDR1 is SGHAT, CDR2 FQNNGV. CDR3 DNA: TGTGCCAGCAGACGTATAGCCGGGCCCCAGTCCTACGAGCAGTACTTC. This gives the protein CASRRIAGPQSYEQYF.

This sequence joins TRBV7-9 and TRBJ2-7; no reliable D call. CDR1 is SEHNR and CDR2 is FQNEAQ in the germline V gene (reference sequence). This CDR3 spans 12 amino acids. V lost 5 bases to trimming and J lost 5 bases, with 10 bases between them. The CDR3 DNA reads TGTGCCAGCAGCCCCTCATTACACGAGCAGTACTTC. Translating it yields CASSPSLHEQYF. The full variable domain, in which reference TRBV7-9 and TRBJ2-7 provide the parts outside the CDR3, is DTGVSQNPRHKITKRGQNVTFRCDPISEHNRLYWYRQTLGQGPEFLTYFQNEAQLEKSRLLSDRFSAERPKGSFSTLEIQRTEQGDSAMYLCASSPSLHEQYFGPGTRLTVT.

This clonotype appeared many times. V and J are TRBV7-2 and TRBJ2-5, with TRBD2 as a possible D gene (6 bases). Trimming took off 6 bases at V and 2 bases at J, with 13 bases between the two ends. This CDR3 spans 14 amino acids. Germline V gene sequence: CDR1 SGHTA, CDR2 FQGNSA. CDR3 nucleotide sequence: TGTGCCAGCAGTAATGGAGGGTGGCAAGAGACCCAGTACTTC. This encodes CASSNGGWQETQYF.